This entry describes one T cell receptor (beta chain). Its cognate antigen is unknown. The donors were members of the validation cohort comprising approximately 110 subjects, separate from the approximately 630-subject first cohort. Method: immunoSEQ multiplex PCR; TCRdb's copy keeps in-frame clones and lacks some. Of 100,000 to 120,000 clones in the sample, approximately 96% were seen once. These data come from a study of cytomegalovirus exposure and HLA in healthy donors. About the research overall: It was reported in a later analysis that the same platform had been used for the 120 or so validation repertoires as for the approximately 700 first-cohort repertoires.

Germline CDR1 and CDR2: MNHNS and SASEGT. This CDR3 contains 15 residues. Trimming at V came to 5 bases and at J to 5 bases, leaving 11 bases not matched to a gene. Findings and limits, study-wide: Accounts indicate the classifier identified cytomegalovirus status with strong specificity and sensitivity. The investigators catalogued 164 TCR beta chains as cytomegalovirus-associated.

The sample comprised PBMCs. The TCR originated in a woman aged 18-29 years in good health and CMV-seronegative. This chain uses TRBV6-1 with TRBJ1-1; 7 nucleotides agree with TRBD1. Here the CDR3 DNA reads TGTGCCAGCAGTTTACAGGGGTTGGGGACGACTGAAGCTTTCTTT. The encoded protein is CASSLQGLGTTEAFF.